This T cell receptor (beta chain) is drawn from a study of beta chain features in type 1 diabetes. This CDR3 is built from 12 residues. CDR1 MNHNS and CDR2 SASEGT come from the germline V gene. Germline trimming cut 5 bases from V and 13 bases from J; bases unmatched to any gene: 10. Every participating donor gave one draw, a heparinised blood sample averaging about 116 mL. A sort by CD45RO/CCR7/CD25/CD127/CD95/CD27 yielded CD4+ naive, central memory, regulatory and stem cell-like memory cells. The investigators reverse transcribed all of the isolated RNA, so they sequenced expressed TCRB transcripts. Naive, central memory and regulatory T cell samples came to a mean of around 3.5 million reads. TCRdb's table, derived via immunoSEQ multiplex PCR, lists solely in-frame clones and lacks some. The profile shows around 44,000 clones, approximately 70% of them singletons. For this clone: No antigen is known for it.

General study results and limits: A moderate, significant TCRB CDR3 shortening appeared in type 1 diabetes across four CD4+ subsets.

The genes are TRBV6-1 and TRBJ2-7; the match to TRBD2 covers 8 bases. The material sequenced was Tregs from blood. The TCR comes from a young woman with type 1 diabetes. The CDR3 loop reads CASSSSSGIRYF. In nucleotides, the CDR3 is TGTGCCAGCAGTTCAAGTAGCGGGATTCGCTACTTC.